This TCR beta chain was documented in a study of blood T cells in healthy people across ages. Caucasian individuals from Russia who were healthy and aged 6 to 90 acted as donors. General study findings and limits: Among long-lived donors, naive CD4+ cells were more numerous and diversity higher than in aged donors.

Germline CDR1 is SGHKS and CDR2 is YYEKEE (reference sequence). The CDR3 length is 14 residues. With 1 base removed from V and 4 bases from J, the gap between germline ends came to 8 bases. The sample holds a few counts of this clonotype. Its antigen is undetermined. Combining a sample-barcoded 5' primer with a J-beta primer mix, a second PCR ran for about 6 to 12 cycles. MiXCR was run by TCRdb on the 5' RACE reads, yielding one entry per CDR3 protein. The sample yields 540,000 or so distinct CDR3 sequences, 24% seen once. The same data also went into a second study, on T cells of mothers and their children. This second report adds: No clones detected were persistent microchimeric T cell clones.

The sequenced sample was blood. The chain has TRBV5-5 and TRBJ2-2; D unresolved. The clonotype was recovered from a boy aged 10-17 years in good health. The CDR3 loop reads CASSLTGPTGELFF. DNA of the CDR3: TGTGCCAGCAGCTTGACCGGTCCCACCGGGGAGCTGTTTTTT.